This T cell receptor beta chain was identified in a study of blood T cell repertoires in COVID-19. The wider study: The samples span acute and convalescent COVID-19 from the United States, Italy and Spain.

Assignments of participants to cohorts depended upon their own reported clinical history. Among Cohort 3 donors, those recovered had two negative PCRs, clearance, or symptom resolution. Original methodology: Amplification of reference gene primers was used by the study to estimate nucleated cell counts. Sequencing was performed with immunoSEQ multiplex PCR; in TCRdb, only in-frame clones are kept and a portion is missing. V and J calls plus clone size are reproduced from that table; the DNA served to infer D and trimming. The sample has roughly 500,000 clones; roughly 88% are singletons. The CDR3 sequence is 14 residues long. V was clipped by 4 bases and J by 0 bases, with 11 bases between them. CDR1 is SQVTM, CDR2 ANQGSEA, per germline.

Sequences were obtained from PBMCs or T cells enriched from blood (not recorded which). The receptor comes from a woman aged 40-49 years who had recovered from COVID-19. This chain uses TRBV29-1 with TRBJ2-3; maybe TRBD1 (5 bases). This CDR3 reads CSVGIGASTDTQYF. The CDR3, as DNA: TGCAGCGTTGGTATTGGGGCTAGCACAGATACGCAGTATTTT.